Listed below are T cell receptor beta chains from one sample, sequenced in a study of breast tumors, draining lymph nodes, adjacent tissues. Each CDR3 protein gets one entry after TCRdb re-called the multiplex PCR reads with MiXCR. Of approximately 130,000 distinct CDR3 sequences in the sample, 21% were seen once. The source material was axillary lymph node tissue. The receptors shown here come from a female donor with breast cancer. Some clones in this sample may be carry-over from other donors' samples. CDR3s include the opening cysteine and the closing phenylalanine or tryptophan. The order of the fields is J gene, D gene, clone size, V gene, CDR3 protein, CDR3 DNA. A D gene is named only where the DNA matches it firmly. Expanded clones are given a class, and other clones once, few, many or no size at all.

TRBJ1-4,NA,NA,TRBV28,CASRRKGNEKLFF,TGTGCCAGCAGGAGAAAGGGGAATGAAAAACTGTTTTTT
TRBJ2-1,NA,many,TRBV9,CASSGIRTGSSYNEQFF,TGTGCCAGCAGCGGAATTCGGACGGGGAGCTCCTACAATGAGCAGTTCTTC
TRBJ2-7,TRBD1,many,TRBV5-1,CASSSTPGGRVGYEQYF,TGCGCCAGCAGCTCCACCCCAGGGGGAAGGGTGGGATACGAGCAGTACTTC
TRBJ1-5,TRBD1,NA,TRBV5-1,CASSLGTGGHQPQHF,TGCGCCAGCAGCCTGGGGACAGGAGGCCATCAGCCCCAGCATTTT
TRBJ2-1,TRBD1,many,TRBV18,CASSRTGGGGKNEQFF,TGTGCCAGCTCCCGGACAGGGGGCGGCGGAAAGAATGAGCAGTTCTTC
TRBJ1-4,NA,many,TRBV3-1,CASSQEGRAGNEKLFF,TGTGCCAGCAGCCAAGAAGGGAGGGCGGGGAATGAAAAACTGTTTTTT
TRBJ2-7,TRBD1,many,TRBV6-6,CASSSGQASYEQYF,TGTGCCAGCAGTTCGGGACAGGCCTCCTACGAGCAGTACTTC
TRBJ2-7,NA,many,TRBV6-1,CASIPPGSYEQYF,TGTGCCAGCATCCCCCCAGGGTCCTACGAGCAGTACTTC
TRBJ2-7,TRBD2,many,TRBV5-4,CASGARTSGSLNYEQYF,TGTGCCTCGGGCGCCCGGACTAGCGGGAGCCTCAACTACGAGCAGTACTTC
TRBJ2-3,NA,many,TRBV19,CASSIMGVADTQYF,TGTGCCAGTAGTATAATGGGGGTGGCAGATACGCAGTATTTT
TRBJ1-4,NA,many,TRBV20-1,CSARSGGQGNEKLFF,TGCAGTGCTAGATCGGGGGGCCAGGGTAATGAAAAACTGTTTTTT
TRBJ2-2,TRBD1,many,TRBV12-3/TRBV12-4,CASSLTGANTGELFF,TGTGCCAGCAGTTTAACAGGGGCGAACACCGGGGAGCTGTTTTTT
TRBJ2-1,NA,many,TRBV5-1,CASSPDPNGSNEQFF,TGCGCCAGCAGCCCCGACCCCAACGGGTCCAATGAGCAGTTCTTC
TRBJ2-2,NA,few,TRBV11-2,CASSLLGKGGELFF,TGTGCCAGCAGCTTGCTGGGCAAGGGCGGGGAGCTGTTTTTT
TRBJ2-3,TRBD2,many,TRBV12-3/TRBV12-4,CASGTSATDTQYF,TGTGCCAGCGGGACTAGCGCAACAGATACGCAGTATTTT
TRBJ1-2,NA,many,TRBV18,CASSSNNNYGYTF,TGTGCCAGCTCCTCAAATAATAACTATGGCTACACCTTC
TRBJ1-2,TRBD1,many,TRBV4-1,CASSQVPGQVLYGYTF,TGCGCCAGCAGCCAAGTACCGGGACAGGTTCTCTATGGCTACACCTTC
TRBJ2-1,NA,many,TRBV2,CAGLGPAYNEQFF,TGTGCCGGGCTAGGGCCGGCATACAATGAGCAGTTCTTC
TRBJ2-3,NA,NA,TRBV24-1,CATSDWDGTDTQYF,TGTGCCACCAGTGATTGGGACGGCACAGATACGCAATATTTT
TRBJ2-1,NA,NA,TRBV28,CASSGSGYKKSDEQFF,TGTGCCAGCAGTGGGAGCGGGTATAAGAAGTCGGATGAGCAGTTCTTC
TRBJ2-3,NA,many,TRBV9,CASSVEGDTQYF,TGTGCCAGCAGCGTAGAAGGGGATACGCAGTATTTT
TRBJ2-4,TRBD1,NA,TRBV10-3,CAISEGTGVLAKNIQYF,TGTGCCATCAGTGAAGGGACAGGGGTGCTAGCCAAAAACATTCAGTACTTC
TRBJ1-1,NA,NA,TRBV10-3,CAIRRTENTEAFF,TGTGCCATCAGGAGGACAGAGAACACTGAAGCTTTCTTT
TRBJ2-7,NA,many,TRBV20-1,CSDEGLLTYEQYF,TGCAGTGATGAGGGACTTCTTACCTACGAGCAGTACTTC
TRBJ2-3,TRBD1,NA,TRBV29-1,CSVSDREARYF,TGCAGCGTGTCAGACAGGGAAGCGCGGTATTTT
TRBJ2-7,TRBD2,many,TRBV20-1,CSARDPLTSGRVGYEQYF,TGCAGTGCTAGAGACCCCCTGACTAGCGGGAGGGTAGGTTACGAGCAGTACTTC
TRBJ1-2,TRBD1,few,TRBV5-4,CASSRGQGIYGYTF,TGTGCCAGCAGCCGGGGACAGGGCATCTATGGCTACACCTTC
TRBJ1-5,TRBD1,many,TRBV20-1,CSARMDRGNQPQHF,TGCAGTGCGAGGATGGACAGGGGGAATCAGCCCCAGCATTTT
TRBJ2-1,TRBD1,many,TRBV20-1,CSATGTGPYNEQFF,TGCAGTGCTACCGGGACAGGGCCCTACAATGAGCAGTTCTTC
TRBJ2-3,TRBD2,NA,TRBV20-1,CSASAYRTRASTDTQYF,TGCAGTGCTAGCGCCTACCGGACTAGAGCTAGCACAGATACGCAGTACTTT
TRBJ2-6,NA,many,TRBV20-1,CSASSPGTPGANVLTF,TGCAGTGCCTCTTCCCCAGGGACTCCTGGGGCCAACGTCCTGACTTTC
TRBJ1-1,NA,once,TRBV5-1,CASSFEVNTEAFF,TGCGCCAGCAGCTTTGAGGTGAACACTGAAGCTTTCTTT
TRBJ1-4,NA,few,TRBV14,CASSQDSEKLFF,TGTGCCAGCAGCCAAGATAGTGAAAAACTGTTTTTT
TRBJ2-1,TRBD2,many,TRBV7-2,CASSLDSGRGNEQFF,TGTGCCAGCAGCTTGGATAGCGGGAGGGGTAATGAGCAGTTCTTC
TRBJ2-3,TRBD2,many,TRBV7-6,CASSLMPWRTSAPDTQYF,TGTGCCAGCAGCTTAATGCCCTGGCGGACTAGCGCCCCAGATACGCAGTATTTT
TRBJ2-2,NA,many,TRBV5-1,CASSLEPSGRGTGELFF,TGCGCCAGCAGCTTGGAACCCTCCGGGAGAGGCACCGGGGAGCTGTTTTTT
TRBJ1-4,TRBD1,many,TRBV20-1,CSATPGTAGEKLFF,TGCAGTGCTACACCCGGGACAGCGGGTGAAAAACTGTTTTTT
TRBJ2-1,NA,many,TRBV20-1,CSARVTSHDEQFF,TGCAGTGCTAGAGTAACTAGCCACGATGAGCAGTTCTTC
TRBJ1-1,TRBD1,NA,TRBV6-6,CASSYGKDRGRNTEAFF,TGTGCCAGCAGTTACGGCAAGGACAGGGGAAGGAACACTGAAGCTTTCTTT
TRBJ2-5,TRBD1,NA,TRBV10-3,CAISEAGTGQETQYF,TGTGCCATCAGTGAGGCAGGGACAGGCCAAGAGACCCAGTACTTC
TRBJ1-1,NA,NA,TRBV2,CASSVNRDTEAFF,TGTGCCAGCAGTGTTAACAGAGACACTGAAGCTTTCTTT
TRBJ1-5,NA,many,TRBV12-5,CASGFGLSGTSNQPQHF,TGTGCTAGTGGTTTTGGGTTGTCGGGGACCAGCAATCAGCCCCAGCATTTT
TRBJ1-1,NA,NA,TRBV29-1,CSVVRNTEAFF,TGCAGCGTTGTGAGGAACACTGAAGCTTTCTTT